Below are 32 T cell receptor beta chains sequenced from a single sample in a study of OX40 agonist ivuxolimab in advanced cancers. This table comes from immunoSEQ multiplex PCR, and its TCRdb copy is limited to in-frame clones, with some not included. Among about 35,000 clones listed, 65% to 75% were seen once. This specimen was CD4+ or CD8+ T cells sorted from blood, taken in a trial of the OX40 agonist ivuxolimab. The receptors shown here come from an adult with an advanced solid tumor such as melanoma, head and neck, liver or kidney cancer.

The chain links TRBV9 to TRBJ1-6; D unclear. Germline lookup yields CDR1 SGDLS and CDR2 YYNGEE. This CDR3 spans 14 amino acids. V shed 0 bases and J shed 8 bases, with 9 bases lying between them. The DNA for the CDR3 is TGTGCCAGCAGCGTAGACGGGAGAGATTCACCCCTCCACTTT. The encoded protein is CASSVDGRDSPLHF.

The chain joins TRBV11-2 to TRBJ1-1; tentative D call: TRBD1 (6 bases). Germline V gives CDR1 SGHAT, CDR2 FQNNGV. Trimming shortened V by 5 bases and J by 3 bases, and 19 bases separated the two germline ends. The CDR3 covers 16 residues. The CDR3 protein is CASSATGGRWDTEAFF. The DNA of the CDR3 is TGTGCCAGCAGCGCAACGGGGGGGCGCTGGGACACTGAAGCTTTCTTT.

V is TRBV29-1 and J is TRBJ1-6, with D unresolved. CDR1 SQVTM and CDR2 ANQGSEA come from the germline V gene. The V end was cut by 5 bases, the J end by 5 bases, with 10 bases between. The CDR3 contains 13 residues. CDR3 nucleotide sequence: TGCAGCGTTAGGGTCAGCGATAATTCACCCCTCCACTTT. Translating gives CSVRVSDNSPLHF.

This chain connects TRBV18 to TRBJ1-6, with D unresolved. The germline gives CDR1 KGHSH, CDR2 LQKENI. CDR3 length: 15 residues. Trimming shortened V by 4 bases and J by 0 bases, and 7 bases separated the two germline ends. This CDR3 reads CASSLHNSYNSPLHF. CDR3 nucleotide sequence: TGTGCCAGCTCACTCCACAACTCCTATAATTCACCCCTCCACTTT.

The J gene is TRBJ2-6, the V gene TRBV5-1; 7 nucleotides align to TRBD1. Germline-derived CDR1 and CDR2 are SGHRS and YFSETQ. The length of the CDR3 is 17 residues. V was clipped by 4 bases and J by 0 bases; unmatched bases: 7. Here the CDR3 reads CASSRGQQISGANVLTF. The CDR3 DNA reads TGCGCCAGCAGCCGGGGACAGCAGATCTCTGGGGCCAACGTCCTGACTTTC. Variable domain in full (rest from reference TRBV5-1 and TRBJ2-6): KAGVTQTPRYLIKTRGQQVTLSCSPISGHRSVSWYQQTPGQGLQFLFEYFSETQRNKGNFPGRFSGRQFSNSRSEMNVSTLELGDSALYLCASSRGQQISGANVLTFGAGSRLTVL.

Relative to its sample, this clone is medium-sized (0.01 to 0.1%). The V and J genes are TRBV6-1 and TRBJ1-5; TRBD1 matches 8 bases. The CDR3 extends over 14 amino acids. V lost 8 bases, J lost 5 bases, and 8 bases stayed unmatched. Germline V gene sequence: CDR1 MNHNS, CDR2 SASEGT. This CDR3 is CASDRTGQDQPQHF. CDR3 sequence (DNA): TGTGCCAGCGATAGGACGGGACAGGATCAGCCCCAGCATTTT.

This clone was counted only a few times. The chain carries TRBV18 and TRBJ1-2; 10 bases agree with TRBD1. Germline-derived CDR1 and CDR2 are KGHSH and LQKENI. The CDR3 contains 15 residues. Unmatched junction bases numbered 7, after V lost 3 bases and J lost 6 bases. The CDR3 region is CASSPPPGQGNGYTF. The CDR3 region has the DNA TGTGCCAGCTCACCCCCTCCGGGACAGGGGAATGGCTACACCTTC.

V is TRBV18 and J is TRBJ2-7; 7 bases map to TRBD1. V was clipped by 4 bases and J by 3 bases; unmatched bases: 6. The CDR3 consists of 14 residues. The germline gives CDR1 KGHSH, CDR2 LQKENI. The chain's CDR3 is CASSLTTGNYEQYV. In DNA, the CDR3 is TGTGCCAGCTCACTTACGACAGGGAACTACGAGCAGTACGTC.

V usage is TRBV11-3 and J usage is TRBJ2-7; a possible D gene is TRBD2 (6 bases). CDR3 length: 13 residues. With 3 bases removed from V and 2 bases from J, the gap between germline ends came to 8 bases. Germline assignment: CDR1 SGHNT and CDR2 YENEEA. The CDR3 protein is CASSLGGPYEQYF. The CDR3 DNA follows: TGTGCCAGCAGCTTGGGGGGACCCTACGAGCAGTACTTC.

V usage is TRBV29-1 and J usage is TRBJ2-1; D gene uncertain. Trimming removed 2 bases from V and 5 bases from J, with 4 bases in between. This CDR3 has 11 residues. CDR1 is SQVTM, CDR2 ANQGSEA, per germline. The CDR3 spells CSVEQNNEQFF. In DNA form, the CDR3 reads TGCAGCGTTGAACAGAACAATGAGCAGTTCTTC.

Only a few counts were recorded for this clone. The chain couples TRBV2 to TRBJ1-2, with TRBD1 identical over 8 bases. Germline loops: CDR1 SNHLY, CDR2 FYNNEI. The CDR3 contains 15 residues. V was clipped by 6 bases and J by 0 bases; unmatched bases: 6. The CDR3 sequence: CASRDRVLTNYGYTF. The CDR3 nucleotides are TGTGCCAGCAGGGACAGGGTTCTCACTAACTATGGCTACACCTTC.

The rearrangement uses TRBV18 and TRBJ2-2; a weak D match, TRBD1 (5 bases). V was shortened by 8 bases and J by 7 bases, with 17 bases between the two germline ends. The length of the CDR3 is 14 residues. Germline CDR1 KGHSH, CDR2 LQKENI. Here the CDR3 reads CASHPGRAGGELFF. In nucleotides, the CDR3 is TGTGCCAGCCATCCGGGCAGGGCCGGCGGGGAGCTGTTTTTT.

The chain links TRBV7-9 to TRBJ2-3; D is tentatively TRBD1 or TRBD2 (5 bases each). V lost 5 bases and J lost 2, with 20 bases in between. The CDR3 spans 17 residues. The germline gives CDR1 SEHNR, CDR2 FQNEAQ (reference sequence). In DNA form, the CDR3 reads TGTGCCAGCAGCCCCCGGGACCGATTATTTATCACAGATACGCAGTATTTT. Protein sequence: CASSPRDRLFITDTQYF.

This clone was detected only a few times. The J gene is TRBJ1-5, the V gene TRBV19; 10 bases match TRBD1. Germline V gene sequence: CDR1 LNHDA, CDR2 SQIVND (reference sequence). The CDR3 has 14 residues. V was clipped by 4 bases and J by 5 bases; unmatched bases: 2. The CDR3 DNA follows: TGTGCCAGTAGTAGGACAGGGGGGGATCAGCCCCAGCATTTT. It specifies CASSRTGGDQPQHF.

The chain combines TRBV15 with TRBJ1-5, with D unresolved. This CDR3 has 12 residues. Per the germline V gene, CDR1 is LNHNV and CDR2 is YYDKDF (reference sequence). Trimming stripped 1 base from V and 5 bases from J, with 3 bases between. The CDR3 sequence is CATSRVYQPQHF. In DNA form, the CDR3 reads TGTGCCACCAGCAGAGTTTATCAGCCCCAGCATTTT. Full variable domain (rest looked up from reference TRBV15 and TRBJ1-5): DAMVIQNPRYQVTQFGKPVTLSCSQTLNHNVMYWYQQKSSQAPKLLFHYYDKDFNNEADTPDNFQSRRPNTSFCFLDIRSPGLGDTAMYLCATSRVYQPQHFGDGTRLSIL.

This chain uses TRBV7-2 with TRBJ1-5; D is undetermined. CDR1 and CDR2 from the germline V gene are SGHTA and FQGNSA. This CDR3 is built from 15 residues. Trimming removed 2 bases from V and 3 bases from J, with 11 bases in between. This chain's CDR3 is CASSLFLQLNQPQHF. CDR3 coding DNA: TGTGCCAGCAGCTTATTCTTGCAGCTCAATCAGCCCCAGCATTTT.

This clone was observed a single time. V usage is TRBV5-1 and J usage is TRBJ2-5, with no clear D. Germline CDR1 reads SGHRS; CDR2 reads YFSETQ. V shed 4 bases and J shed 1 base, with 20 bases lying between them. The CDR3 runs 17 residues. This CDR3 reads CASSTYRASMSQETQYF. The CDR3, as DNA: TGCGCCAGCAGCACCTATCGGGCTTCAATGTCCCAAGAGACCCAGTACTTC.

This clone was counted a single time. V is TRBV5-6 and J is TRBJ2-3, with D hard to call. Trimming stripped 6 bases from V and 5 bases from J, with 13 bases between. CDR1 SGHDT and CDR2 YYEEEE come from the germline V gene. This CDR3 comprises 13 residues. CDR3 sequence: CASTRPLRDTQYF. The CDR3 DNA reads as TGTGCCAGCACAAGGCCGCTCAGAGATACGCAGTATTTT.

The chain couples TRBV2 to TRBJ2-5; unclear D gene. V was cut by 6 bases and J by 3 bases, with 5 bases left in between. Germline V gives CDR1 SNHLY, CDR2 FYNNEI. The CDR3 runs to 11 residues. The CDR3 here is CASRQKETQYF. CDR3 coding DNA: TGTGCCAGCAGGCAAAAAGAGACCCAGTACTTC.

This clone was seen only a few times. This CDR3 reads CASSTGQGAGETQYF. The CDR3 nucleotides are TGTGCCAGCAGTACCGGACAGGGGGCTGGTGAGACCCAGTACTTC. The V gene is TRBV6-1, the J gene TRBJ2-5, with 11 bases matching TRBD1. The CDR3 extends over 15 amino acids. From germline, CDR1 is MNHNS and CDR2 SASEGT. Trimming at V came to 5 bases and at J to 5 bases, leaving 7 bases not matched to a gene.

DNA for the CDR3: TGCGCCAGCAGCTTGGAGGGGGCTAGCGGCTACACCTTC. It codes for CASSLEGASGYTF. The genes are TRBV5-1 and TRBJ1-2, with 7 bases that match TRBD1. CDR3 length: 13 amino acids. The V segment lost 0 bases and the J segment 8 bases; nucleotides outside the gene matches: 4. Germline lookup yields CDR1 SGHRS and CDR2 YFSETQ. Full variable domain (remainder filled in from reference TRBV5-1 and TRBJ1-2): KAGVTQTPRYLIKTRGQQVTLSCSPISGHRSVSWYQQTPGQGLQFLFEYFSETQRNKGNFPGRFSGRQFSNSRSEMNVSTLELGDSALYLCASSLEGASGYTFGSGTRLTVV.

The CDR3 spells CASSPLADHTLAKNIQYF. CDR3 DNA sequence: TGTGCCAGCAGTCCCCTAGCCGACCATACGCTAGCCAAAAACATTCAGTACTTC. V gene TRBV27 combines with J gene TRBJ2-4, with TRBD2 as a possible D gene (5 bases). Trimming left V 5 bases short and J 0 bases short, with 20 bases between. The CDR3 contains 18 residues. Germline values: CDR1 MNHEY, CDR2 SMNVEV (reference sequence).

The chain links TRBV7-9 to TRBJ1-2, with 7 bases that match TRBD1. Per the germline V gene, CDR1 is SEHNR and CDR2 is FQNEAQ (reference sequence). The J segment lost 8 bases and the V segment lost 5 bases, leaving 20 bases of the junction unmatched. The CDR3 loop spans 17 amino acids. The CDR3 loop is CASSHPDLEQGRGGYTF. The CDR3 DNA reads TGTGCCAGCAGCCATCCTGACCTTGAACAGGGGCGGGGAGGCTACACCTTC.

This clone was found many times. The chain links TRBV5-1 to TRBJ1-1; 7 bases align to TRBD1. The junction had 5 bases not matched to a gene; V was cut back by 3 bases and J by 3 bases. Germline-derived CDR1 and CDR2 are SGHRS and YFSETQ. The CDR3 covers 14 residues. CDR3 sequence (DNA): TGCGCCAGCAGCTCCGGGACAGCCCACACTGAAGCTTTCTTT. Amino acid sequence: CASSSGTAHTEAFF.

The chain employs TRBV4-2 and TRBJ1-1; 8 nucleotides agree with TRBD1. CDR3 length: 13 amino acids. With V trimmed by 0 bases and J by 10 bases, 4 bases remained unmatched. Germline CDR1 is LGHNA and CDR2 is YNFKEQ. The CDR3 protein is CASSQDLDRGAFF. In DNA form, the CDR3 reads TGTGCCAGCAGCCAAGATCTTGACAGGGGAGCTTTCTTT.

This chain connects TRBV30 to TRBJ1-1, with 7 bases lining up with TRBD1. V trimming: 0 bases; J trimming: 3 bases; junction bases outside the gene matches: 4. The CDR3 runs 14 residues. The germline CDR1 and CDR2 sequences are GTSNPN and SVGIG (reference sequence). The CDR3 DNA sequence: TGTGCCTGGAGTGTAGGGGGCCGGCACACTGAAGCTTTCTTT. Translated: CAWSVGGRHTEAFF.

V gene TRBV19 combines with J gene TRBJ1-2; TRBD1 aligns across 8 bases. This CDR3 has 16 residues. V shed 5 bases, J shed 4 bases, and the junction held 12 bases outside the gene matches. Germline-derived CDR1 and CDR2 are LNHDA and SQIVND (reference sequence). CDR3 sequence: CASSSGPRGQFYGYTF. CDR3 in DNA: TGTGCCAGTAGTTCCGGCCCCAGGGGGCAGTTCTATGGCTACACCTTC.

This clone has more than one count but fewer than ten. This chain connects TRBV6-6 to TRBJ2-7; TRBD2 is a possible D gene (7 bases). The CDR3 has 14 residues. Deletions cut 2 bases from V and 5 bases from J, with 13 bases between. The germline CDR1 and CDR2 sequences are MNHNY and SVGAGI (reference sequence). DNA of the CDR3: TGTGCCAGCAGTTACGCGGGGGCCACCGACGAGCAGTACTTC. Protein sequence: CASSYAGATDEQYF.

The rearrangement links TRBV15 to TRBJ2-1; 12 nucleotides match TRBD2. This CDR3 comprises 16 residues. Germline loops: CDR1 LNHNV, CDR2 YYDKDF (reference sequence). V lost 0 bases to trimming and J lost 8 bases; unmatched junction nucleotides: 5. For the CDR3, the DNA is TGTGCCACCAGCAGAGATCTAGCGGGGGGGCCCTATGAGCAGTTCTTC. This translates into CATSRDLAGGPYEQFF.

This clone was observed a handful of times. CDR3 region: CASSQSMWVGNQPQHF. The CDR3 nucleotides read TGCGCCAGCAGTCAATCGATGTGGGTTGGGAATCAGCCCCAGCATTTT. The chain couples TRBV23-1 to TRBJ1-5; the D is unclear. TRBV23-1 falls under the ORF class, with uncertain function. Trimming removed 0 bases from V and 4 bases from J, with 13 bases in between. The CDR3 has 16 residues.

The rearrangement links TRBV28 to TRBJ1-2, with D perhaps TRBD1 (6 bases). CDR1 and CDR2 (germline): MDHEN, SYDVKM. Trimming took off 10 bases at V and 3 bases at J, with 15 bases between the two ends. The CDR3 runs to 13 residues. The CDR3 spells CATSPGDDYGYTF. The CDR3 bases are TGTGCCACGTCGCCAGGGGATGACTATGGCTACACCTTC.

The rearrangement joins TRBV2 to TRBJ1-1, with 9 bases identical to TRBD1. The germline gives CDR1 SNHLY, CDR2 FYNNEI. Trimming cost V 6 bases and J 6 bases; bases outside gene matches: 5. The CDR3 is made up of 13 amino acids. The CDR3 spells CASRTGGVAEAFF. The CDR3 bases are TGTGCCAGCAGAACAGGGGGCGTAGCTGAAGCTTTCTTT.